These T cell receptor beta chains were read from a single sample in a study of T cells in Graves' hyperthyroidism and ophthalmopathy. TCRdb itself ran the multiplex PCR reads through MiXCR, one entry per CDR3 protein. Among almost 600,000 distinct CDR3 sequences listed, 35% to 55% were seen once. The source material was peripheral blood or thyroid tissue (not recorded which). These receptor sequences come from a woman between 18 and 30 years old with Graves' hyperthyroidism. Each CDR3 is given with its conserved first and last residue. D genes are given only for firm matches. Only part of the rows carry a size: once, few, many, or a class if the clone is expanded.

cdr3_nt cdr3_aa v_call d_call j_call clone_size
TGTGCCAGCAGCCAAGATACCGGGAATGAAAAACTGTTTTTT CASSQDTGNEKLFF TRBV14 NA TRBJ1-4 many
TGTGCCAGCAGCTTAGAACGAGGACAGAAAAGGGGGTCACCCCTCCACTTT CASSLERGQKRGSPLHF TRBV7-6 NA TRBJ1-6 NA
TGCAGCGCCCTCGGGGACGCTTACTATGGCTACACCTTC CSALGDAYYGYTF TRBV29-1 NA TRBJ1-2 NA
TGCAGCGTTGGGGGGAGGGACTACGAGCAGTACTTC CSVGGRDYEQYF TRBV29-1 TRBD2 TRBJ2-7 NA
TGCGCCAGCAGCCAAGCTCCGTTGACTAGCGGACAAGAGACCCAGTACTTC CASSQAPLTSGQETQYF TRBV4-1 TRBD2 TRBJ2-5 many
TGCGCCAGCAGCCAAGAAGGAAGAAGGGGGCGATACGAGCAGTACTTC CASSQEGRRGRYEQYF TRBV4-1 TRBD1 TRBJ2-7 few
TGCAGCGCCGAGAGCGGGTACAACTATGGCTACACCTTC CSAESGYNYGYTF TRBV29-1 NA TRBJ1-2 NA
TGTGCCGGATCTTTCTCAACTAATGAAAAACTGTTTTTT CAGSFSTNEKLFF TRBV2 NA TRBJ1-4 many
TGCAGCGCTAGACAGGGGGGTGGAGAGACCCAGTACTTC CSARQGGGETQYF TRBV29-1 TRBD1 TRBJ2-5 NA
TGTGCCACCAGCAGTTTAGCGGGAGGAACGGAAAAACTGTTTTTT CATSSLAGGTEKLFF TRBV15 NA TRBJ1-4 NA
TGCGCCAGCAGCTCTAACACCGCCTCGGAAGCTTTCTTT CASSSNTASEAFF TRBV5-1 NA TRBJ1-1 few
TGCAGTGCTCAGATTCGAGGGCAGGGAGTTACTGAAGCCTTCTTT CSAQIRGQGVTEAFF TRBV20-1 NA TRBJ1-1 NA
TGTGCCAGCAGCTTAGCAGTGTATAATTCACCCCTCCACTTT CASSLAVYNSPLHF TRBV7-8 NA TRBJ1-6 many
TGTGCCAGCAGGCCGGACAGGGACGATGAAGCTTTCTTT CASRPDRDDEAFF TRBV12-3/TRBV12-4 TRBD1 TRBJ1-1 NA
TGTGCCATCAGCCCCGAGGAGACCCAGTACTTC CAISPEETQYF TRBV10-3 NA TRBJ2-5 once
TGTGCCAGTAGTATAGGGGCAGATGGCTACACCTTC CASSIGADGYTF TRBV19 NA TRBJ1-2 many
TGTGCTACCCATTGGGGCAGTAAGAACACTGAAGCTTTCTTT CATHWGSKNTEAFF TRBV10-3 NA TRBJ1-1 NA
TGCAGCGTTGGGACAGGGGTGAACACTGAAGCTTTCTTT CSVGTGVNTEAFF TRBV29-1 TRBD1 TRBJ1-1 NA
TGTGCCAGCAGAGGGGGGAACACTGAAACTTTCTTT CASRGGNTETFF TRBV6-1 NA TRBJ1-1 NA
TGCGCCAGCAGCTTGCTAGGTTCAGGGGAGACCCAGTACTTC CASSLLGSGETQYF TRBV7-9 NA TRBJ2-5 many
TGTGCCAGCAGTCCTCCGGGGGGTAACCCTGCCTACGAGCAGTACTTC CASSPPGGNPAYEQYF TRBV6-5 TRBD2 TRBJ2-7 NA
TGTGCCAGCAGTCGCACAGGGGAAGGCGCTGAAGCTTTCTTT CASSRTGEGAEAFF TRBV25-1 TRBD1 TRBJ1-1 many
TGTGCCAGCAGCTTAGTGGCCCGACAGGGGGCCCATGGCTACACCTTC CASSLVARQGAHGYTF TRBV7-2 TRBD1 TRBJ1-2 NA
TGTGCCAGCAGCTTAGAAAGGACAGGGCTTACAGATACGCAGTATTTT CASSLERTGLTDTQYF TRBV7-2 TRBD1 TRBJ2-3 few
TGTGCCAGCGGACAGGGGTTTGGCTACACCTTC CASGQGFGYTF TRBV2 TRBD1 TRBJ1-2 NA
TGTGCCAGCAGTCAATTACATACTAGGAACACCGGGGAGCTGTTTTTT CASSQLHTRNTGELFF TRBV14 NA TRBJ2-2 few
TGCAGCGTTGAAGAACAACAGGGAAGCTATGGCTACACCTTC CSVEEQQGSYGYTF TRBV29-1 NA TRBJ1-2 many
TGCGCCAGCAGCCATAACCTAATAGGAGACTACGAGCAGTACTTC CASSHNLIGDYEQYF TRBV4-1 NA TRBJ2-7 few
TGTGCCAGCACGGGACTGAGGGCCACCGGGGAGCTGTTTTTT CASTGLRATGELFF TRBV2 NA TRBJ2-2 NA
TGTGCCACCAGCAGAGATTGGGCGGGAGGCCGGAACGAGCAGTACTTC CATSRDWAGGRNEQYF TRBV15 TRBD2 TRBJ2-7 NA
TGCAGTGCTAGAGAAGGTAGAGGGACCAATAATTCACCCCTCCACTTT CSAREGRGTNNSPLHF TRBV20-1 NA TRBJ1-6 many
TGTGCCAGTAGTGAACAGGGTCTCGGCAATCAGCCCCAGCATTTT CASSEQGLGNQPQHF TRBV19 NA TRBJ1-5 many
TGTGCCAGTCCGACAGACGGATATGGCTACACCTTC CASPTDGYGYTF TRBV19 NA TRBJ1-2 NA
TGTGCCAGCAGCTTGACAGGGGCCACTGGAGCTTTCTTT CASSLTGATGAFF TRBV7-2 TRBD1 TRBJ1-1 NA
TGCAGTGCTCGGACAGGGGCCACCGGGGAGCTGTTTTTT CSARTGATGELFF TRBV20-1 TRBD1 TRBJ2-2 few
TGTGCCAGTAGTATAGGTCTCCGGATCAGGGGCGGGAAACTGTTTTTT CASSIGLRIRGGKLFF TRBV19 NA TRBJ1-4 once
TGCAGCGTCGGCGGACTAGCGGAGACCTACGAGCAGTACTTC CSVGGLAETYEQYF TRBV29-1 TRBD2 TRBJ2-7 NA
TGCGCCAGCAGCCAATTGACAGTCGGGCGAGAGACCCAGTACTTC CASSQLTVGRETQYF TRBV4-1 NA TRBJ2-5 many
TGTGCTAGATGGTCGCACTATGGCTACACCTTC CARWSHYGYTF TRBV25-1 NA TRBJ1-2 NA
TGTGCCAGCAGTAGGGACAGGGTGGTAATAGCCCAGCATTTT CASSRDRVVIAQHF TRBV2 TRBD1 TRBJ1-5 NA
TGTGCCACCTTGTGGGGGGGGTTATACGAGCAGTACTTC CATLWGGLYEQYF TRBV6-5 TRBD2 TRBJ2-7 many
TGTGCCACCAGTGATCTAGCGGGAGATACGCAGTATTTT CATSDLAGDTQYF TRBV24-1 TRBD2 TRBJ2-3 few
TGCGCCAGCTCTCAGCGGGAGGTAAATGAGCAGTTCTTC CASSQREVNEQFF TRBV10-1 TRBD2 TRBJ2-1 NA
TGTGCCAGCAGTGAATACGGGGGGCAAGAGACCCAGTACTTC CASSEYGGQETQYF TRBV25-1 TRBD2 TRBJ2-5 many
TGCAGTGCTAGACTAGCGGGACGGCCTATGAACACTGAAGCTTTCTTT CSARLAGRPMNTEAFF TRBV20-1 NA TRBJ1-1 NA
TGTGCCAGCAGTCCTGGACCAGGTGCGATCTACGCCGGGGCCAACGTCCTGACTTTC CASSPGPGAIYAGANVLTF TRBV12-3/TRBV12-4 NA TRBJ2-6 NA
TGTGCCAGCAGTGAACCCCTCAGGGCTCAGCCCCAGCATTTT CASSEPLRAQPQHF TRBV6-6 NA TRBJ1-5 few
TGTGCCATCAGTGAGCCGGTGGAGTATGGCTACACCTTC CAISEPVEYGYTF TRBV10-3 NA TRBJ1-2 NA
TGCGGGGGGGACAGGGACATCGCTAACTATGGCTACACCTTC CGGDRDIANYGYTF TRBV20-1 TRBD1 TRBJ1-2 many
TGTGCCAGCAGTTTTGGGGGGGCAGTCTCCTACGAGCAGTACTTC CASSFGGAVSYEQYF TRBV12-3/TRBV12-4 NA TRBJ2-7 NA
TGTGCCAGCAGCCAAGCCGGGACTAGCGGGAGGGTGCAGTACTTC CASSQAGTSGRVQYF TRBV7-2 TRBD2 TRBJ2-7 NA
TGCCAGCTGTCTCGGGCCTACGAGCAGTACTTC CQLSRAYEQYF TRBV29-1 NA TRBJ2-7 NA
TGTGCCAGCAAGGGACAGGAAAGTCTTGGCTACACCTTC CASKGQESLGYTF TRBV2 TRBD1 TRBJ1-2 NA